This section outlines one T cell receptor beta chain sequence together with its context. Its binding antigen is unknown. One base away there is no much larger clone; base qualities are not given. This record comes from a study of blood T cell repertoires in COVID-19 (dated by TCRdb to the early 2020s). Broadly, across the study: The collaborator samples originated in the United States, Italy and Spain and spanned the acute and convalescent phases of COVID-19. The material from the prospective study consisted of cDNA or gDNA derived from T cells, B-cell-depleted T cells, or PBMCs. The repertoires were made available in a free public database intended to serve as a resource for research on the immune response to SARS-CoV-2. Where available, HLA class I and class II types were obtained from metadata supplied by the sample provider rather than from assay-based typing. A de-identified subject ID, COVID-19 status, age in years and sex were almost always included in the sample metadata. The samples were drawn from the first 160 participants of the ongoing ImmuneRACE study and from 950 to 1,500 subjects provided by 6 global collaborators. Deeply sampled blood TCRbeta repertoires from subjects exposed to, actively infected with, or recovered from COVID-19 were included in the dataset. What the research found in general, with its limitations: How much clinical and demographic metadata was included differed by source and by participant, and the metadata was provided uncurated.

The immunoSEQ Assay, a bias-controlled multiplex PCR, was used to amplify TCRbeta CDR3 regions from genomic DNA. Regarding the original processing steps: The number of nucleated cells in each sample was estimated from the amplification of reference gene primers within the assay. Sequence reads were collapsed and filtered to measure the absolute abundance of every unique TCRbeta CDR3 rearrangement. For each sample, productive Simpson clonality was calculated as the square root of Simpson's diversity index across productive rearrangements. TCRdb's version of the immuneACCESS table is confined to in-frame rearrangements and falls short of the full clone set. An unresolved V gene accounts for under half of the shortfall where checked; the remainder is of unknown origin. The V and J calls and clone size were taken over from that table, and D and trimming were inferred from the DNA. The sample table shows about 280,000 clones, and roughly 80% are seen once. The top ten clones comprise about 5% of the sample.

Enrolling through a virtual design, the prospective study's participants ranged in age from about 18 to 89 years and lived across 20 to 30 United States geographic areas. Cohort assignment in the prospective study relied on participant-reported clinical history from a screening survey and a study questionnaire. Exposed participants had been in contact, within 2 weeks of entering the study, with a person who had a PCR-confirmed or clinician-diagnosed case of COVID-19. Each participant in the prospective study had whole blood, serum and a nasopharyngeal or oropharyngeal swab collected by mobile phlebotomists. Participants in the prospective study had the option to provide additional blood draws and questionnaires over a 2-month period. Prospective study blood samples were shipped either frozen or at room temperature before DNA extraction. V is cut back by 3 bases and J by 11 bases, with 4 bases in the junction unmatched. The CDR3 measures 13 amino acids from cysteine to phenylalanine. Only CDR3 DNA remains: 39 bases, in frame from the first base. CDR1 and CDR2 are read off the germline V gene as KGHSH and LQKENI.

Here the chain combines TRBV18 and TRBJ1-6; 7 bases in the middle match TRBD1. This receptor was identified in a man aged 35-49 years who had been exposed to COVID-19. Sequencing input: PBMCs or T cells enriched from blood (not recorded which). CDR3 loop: CASSPGQTTPLHF. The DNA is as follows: TGTGCCAGCTCACCGGGACAGACCACACCCCTCCACTTT.